These 18 T cell receptor beta chains were all obtained from the same sample, sequenced in a study of control samples from healthy donors and cancer patients. Only in-frame clones appear in the TCRdb table, and some are missing; sequencing was by immunoSEQ multiplex PCR. The table has roughly 80,000 clones, about 88% seen once. Specimen: blood. Receptor source: a woman between 45 and 65 years old in good health.

This clone appeared once. This rearrangement joins TRBV9 to TRBJ1-2; 7 bases are shared with TRBD1. J lost 4 bases, V lost 4 bases, and 13 bases had no gene match. Germline lookup yields CDR1 SGDLS and CDR2 YYNGEE. The CDR3 length is 16 residues. The CDR3 DNA sequence: TGTGCCAGCAGCCCCGGGTCAGGGGGACAGCTCTATGGCTACACCTTC. This gives the protein CASSPGSGGQLYGYTF. Filled out from reference TRBV9 and TRBJ1-2, the complete variable domain reads DSGVTQTPKHLITATGQRVTLRCSPRSGDLSVYWYQQSLDQGLQFLIQYYNGEERAKGNILERFSAQQFPDLHSELNLSSLELGDSALYFCASSPGSGGQLYGYTFGSGTRLTVV.

This chain joins TRBV12-3 or TRBV12-4 and TRBJ1-2; unclear D gene. The CDR3 is 11 amino acids. V was trimmed by 3 bases and J by 7 bases, leaving 6 bases between them. The CDR3 here is CASSFRSGYTF. The CDR3 coding sequence is TGTGCCAGCAGTTTTCGGTCTGGCTACACCTTC.

J is TRBJ1-5 and V is TRBV5-1, with D tentatively TRBD1 (6 bases). Germline V gene lookup returns CDR1 SGHRS and CDR2 YFSETQ. The CDR3 runs to 13 residues. V lost 5 bases, J lost 4 bases, and 10 bases lay in between. For the CDR3, the DNA is TGCGCCAGCAGGAGGGGGGCAAATCAGCCCCAGCATTTT. Its translation: CASRRGANQPQHF.

V usage is TRBV6-1 and J usage is TRBJ1-1, with D unclear. Trimming left V 3 bases short and J 5 bases short, with 7 bases between. Germline V CDR1 and CDR2: MNHNS, SASEGT. The CDR3 runs 12 residues. The CDR3 coding sequence is TGTGCCAGCAGTGAGCTTCGGACTGAAGCTTTCTTT. Amino acid sequence: CASSELRTEAFF.

The chain has TRBV5-1 and TRBJ2-1; TRBD2 agrees at 9 bases. Germline values: CDR1 SGHRS, CDR2 YFSETQ. CDR3 length: 14 residues. V was clipped by 4 bases and J by 8 bases; unmatched bases: 7. The CDR3 nucleotides read TGCGCCAGCAGCCTGGGACTAGCTAGGGATGAGCAGTTCTTC. It yields the protein CASSLGLARDEQFF. The complete variable domain, with remaining parts taken from reference TRBV5-1 and TRBJ2-1, reads KAGVTQTPRYLIKTRGQQVTLSCSPISGHRSVSWYQQTPGQGLQFLFEYFSETQRNKGNFPGRFSGRQFSNSRSEMNVSTLELGDSALYLCASSLGLARDEQFFGPGTRLTVL.

This clone was detected only once. This chain connects TRBV20-1 to TRBJ2-1; 13 bases fit TRBD2. The CDR3 covers 19 residues. V lost 3 bases to trimming and J lost 10 bases; unmatched junction nucleotides: 21. Per germline, CDR1 DFQATT and CDR2 SNEGSKA (reference sequence). The DNA of the CDR3 is TGCAGTGCTAGTCGCCCCGGGACTAGCGGGGTTCGGATGGGCGGAGAGCAGTTCTTC. The encoded protein is CSASRPGTSGVRMGGEQFF.

This clone was seen just once. The gene calls are TRBV3-1 (or the pseudogene TRBV3-2) and TRBJ1-4; D is uncertain. CDR3 size: 15 residues. With 3 bases removed from V and 0 bases from J, the gap between germline ends came to 8 bases. Germline lookup yields CDR1 LGHDT and CDR2 YNNKEL (reference sequence). CDR3 DNA sequence: TGTGCCAGCAGCCAGGGCCTTCCAACTAATGAAAAACTGTTTTTT. It yields the protein CASSQGLPTNEKLFF.

This clone was recorded once. The rearrangement uses TRBV15 and TRBJ2-3, with D perhaps TRBD2 (6 bases). Between the trimmed V and J ends, which lost 7 bases and 6 bases, there was a span of 14 bases. The germline V gene has CDR1 LNHNV and CDR2 YYDKDF (reference sequence). The CDR3 is 13 amino acids. The CDR3 loop is CATKAGLADTQYF. Here the CDR3 DNA reads TGTGCCACCAAGGCGGGGCTTGCGGATACGCAGTATTTT.

This clone was counted a few times. The chain employs TRBV6-5 and TRBJ2-1; TRBD1 aligns across 9 bases. Trimming took 10 bases from V and 8 from J; bases not matched to a gene: 9. Germline loops: CDR1 MNHEY, CDR2 SVGAGI. The length of the CDR3 is 13 residues. CDR3 coding DNA: TGTGCCACCGGGCAACAGGGGGCTGATGAGCAGTTCTTC. Amino acid sequence: CATGQQGADEQFF.

The rearrangement joins TRBV19 to TRBJ1-5, with D hard to call. Trimming stripped 7 bases from V and 4 bases from J, with 17 bases between. Germline assignment: CDR1 LNHDA and CDR2 SQIVND (reference sequence). The CDR3 has 15 residues. The CDR3 sequence is CASKNTPQQNQPQHF. DNA for the CDR3: TGTGCCAGTAAAAATACCCCGCAGCAGAATCAGCCCCAGCATTTT.

The chain joins TRBV18 to TRBJ1-6, with D maybe TRBD1 (6 bases). The CDR3 loop spans 16 amino acids. Germline assignment: CDR1 KGHSH and CDR2 LQKENI. Trimming took 5 bases from V and 8 from J, leaving 19 bases between them. Written as DNA, the CDR3 is TGTGCCAGCTCAAGTCTTCAGGGACATGTGGATTCACCCCTCCACTTT. It specifies CASSSLQGHVDSPLHF.

This chain connects TRBV6-6 to TRBJ1-3; D is possibly TRBD1 (5 bases). The CDR3 length is 14 residues. Trimming left V 5 bases short and J 3 bases short, with 11 bases between. Germline V lookup: CDR1 MNHNY, CDR2 SVGAGI (reference sequence). CDR3 region: CASSKTEIGNTIYF. The CDR3 DNA is TGTGCCAGCAGTAAGACAGAAATTGGAAACACCATATATTTT.

This sequence joins TRBV6-5 and TRBJ1-1; TRBD1 matches 9 bases. V lost 2 bases and J lost 1; bases outside the gene matches: 2. The CDR3 runs 15 residues. The germline V gene has CDR1 MNHEY and CDR2 SVGAGI. The CDR3 sequence is CASSYLQGANTEAFF. Here the CDR3 DNA reads TGTGCCAGCAGTTACCTACAGGGGGCGAACACTGAAGCTTTCTTT.

The CDR3 loop reads CASSPSIDTDTQYF. CDR3 DNA sequence: TGTGCCAGCTCACCATCCATAGACACAGATACGCAGTATTTT. This chain uses TRBV18 with TRBJ2-3; D ambiguous. Trimming took off 2 bases at V and 2 bases at J, with 8 bases between the two ends. CDR1 and CDR2 from the germline V gene are KGHSH and LQKENI. The CDR3 totals 14 residues. The full variable domain, completed using reference TRBV18 and TRBJ2-3, is NAGVMQNPRHLVRRRGQEARLRCSPMKGHSHVYWYRQLPEEGLKFMVYLQKENIIDESGMPKERFSAEFPKEGPSILRIQQVVRGDSAAYFCASSPSIDTDTQYFGPGTRLTVL.

The chain uses TRBV3-1 (or the pseudogene TRBV3-2) and TRBJ1-3; TRBD1 matches at 9 bases. CDR1 and CDR2 from the germline V gene are LGHDT and YNNKEL (reference sequence). V shed 1 base and J 3 bases; nucleotides not matched to a gene: 7. The CDR3 is 17 residues long. The CDR3 protein is CASSQALDRGSGNTIYF. The CDR3 DNA reads as TGTGCCAGCAGCCAAGCCTTAGACAGGGGGAGTGGAAACACCATATATTTT.

The chain uses TRBV30 and TRBJ2-7; TRBD1 or TRBD2 may be the D gene (6 bases each). There are 13 residues in the CDR3. V shed 3 bases and J shed 6 bases, with 15 bases lying between them. The germline V gene has CDR1 GTSNPN and CDR2 SVGIG (reference sequence). In DNA, the CDR3 is TGTGCCTGGAGAGAAAAAGGGGGAGGCGAGCAGTACTTC. This translates into CAWREKGGGEQYF.

J is TRBJ2-7 and V is TRBV5-6, with 11 bases matching TRBD2. CDR1 is SGHDT and CDR2 is YYEEEE in the germline V gene. This CDR3 region has 15 residues. V lost 4 bases to trimming and J lost 5 bases; unmatched junction nucleotides: 8. In DNA form, the CDR3 reads TGTGCCAGCAGCCGGGTACTAGCGGGGGCCCACGAGCAGTACTTC. This codes for CASSRVLAGAHEQYF.

This clone occurred a few times. The chain combines TRBV9 with TRBJ2-1; 7 bases are a match to TRBD2. Germline CDR1 and CDR2: SGDLS and YYNGEE. The junction had 8 bases not matched to a gene; V was cut back by 1 base and J by 4 bases. The CDR3 is 16 residues long. CDR3 bases: TGTGCCAGCAGCGTATTGTCTAGCGGAGGATACAATGAGCAGTTCTTC. It codes for CASSVLSSGGYNEQFF.